This T cell receptor beta chain was identified in a study of T cells in Graves' hyperthyroidism and ophthalmopathy. This clonotype was observed once. The source material, RNA transcripts, was used to amplify TCR beta CDR3 regions. The TCR CDR3 first-round RT-PCR relied on the HTBI primer set. A single record per CDR3 protein comes from TCRdb applying MiXCR to the multiplex PCR reads. The data hold hundreds of thousands of distinct CDR3 sequences, with over 11% observed a single time. Thyroid ultrasound and orbital computed tomography, with clinical symptoms and serum thyroxine and TRAb, informed diagnoses. The material sequenced was blood. The receptor comes from a woman in her 30s with Graves' hyperthyroidism that later progressed to Graves' ophthalmopathy.

CDR3 bases: TGTGCCAGCAGCCGCTTCACTAGCGGGGGGGCCGGGGAGCTGTTTTTT. It yields the protein CASSRFTSGGAGELFF. The chain employs TRBV11-3 and TRBJ2-2; 13 nucleotides match TRBD2. CDR1 is SGHNT, CDR2 YENEEA, per germline. The V segment lost 5 bases and the J segment 6 bases; nucleotides outside the gene matches: 6. The CDR3 totals 16 residues.